This TCR beta chain was profiled in a study of T cells in Graves' hyperthyroidism and ophthalmopathy. Authors of the study amplified TCR beta CDR3 regions from RNA transcripts. First-round RT-PCR with HTBI primers amplified the TCR CDR3 region. One entry per CDR3 protein, called by TCRdb with MiXCR from the multiplex PCR reads. The sample has roughly 360,000 distinct CDR3 sequences; roughly 14% are singletons. Note on this clonotype: The antigen is undetermined. An end of the junction does not agree with germline; a read error may underlie this.

The study's findings and limits: Blood also showed most of the thyroid clonotypes that were expanded above 0.001.

The CDR3 covers 14 residues. The rearrangement links TRBV12-3 or TRBV12-4 to TRBJ2-5; D is perhaps TRBD2 (5 bases). The clonotype was recovered from a man younger than 40 with Graves' hyperthyroidism that later progressed to Graves' ophthalmopathy. The sequenced sample consisted of blood. CDR3 DNA: TGTGCCCGCAGTACCACGGACTGGCAAGAGACCCAGTACTTC. Amino acids: CARSTTDWQETQYF.